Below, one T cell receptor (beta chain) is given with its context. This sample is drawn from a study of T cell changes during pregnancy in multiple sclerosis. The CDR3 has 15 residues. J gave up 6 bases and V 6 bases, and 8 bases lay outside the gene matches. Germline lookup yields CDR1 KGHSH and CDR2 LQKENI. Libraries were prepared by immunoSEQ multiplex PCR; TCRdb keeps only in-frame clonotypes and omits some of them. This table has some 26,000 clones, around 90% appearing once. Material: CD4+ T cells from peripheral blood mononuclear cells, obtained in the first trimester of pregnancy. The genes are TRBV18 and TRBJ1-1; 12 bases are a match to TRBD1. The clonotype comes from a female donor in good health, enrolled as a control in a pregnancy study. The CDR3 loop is CASSYRDRGPAEAFF. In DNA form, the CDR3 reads TGTGCCAGCTCGTATCGGGACAGGGGGCCGGCTGAAGCTTTCTTT.